This T cell receptor beta chain was captured in a study of T cell responses to AZD1222 COVID-19 vaccine. The study's findings and limits: Mostly white British, mostly female donors; authors suggested clonal diversity may be underestimated.

The CDR3 has 16 amino acids. From germline, CDR1 is MDHEN and CDR2 SYDVKM. Trimming cost V 6 bases and J 2 bases; bases outside gene matches: 7. Comment on this clone: Its target is unknown.

The assay was immunoSEQ multiplex PCR, and TCRdb's table has in-frame clones only and misses some. Of roughly 70,000 clones in the sample, about nine tenths were seen once. The sequenced sample was peripheral blood, obtained on day 0 of AZD1222 vaccination. The sequence was collected from an adult in good health. The rearrangement joins TRBV28 to TRBJ1-3; 10 bases are shared with TRBD1. The CDR3 reads CASRSTGGAPGNTIYF. DNA of the CDR3: TGTGCCAGCAGGTCGACAGGGGGCGCGCCTGGAAACACCATATATTTT.